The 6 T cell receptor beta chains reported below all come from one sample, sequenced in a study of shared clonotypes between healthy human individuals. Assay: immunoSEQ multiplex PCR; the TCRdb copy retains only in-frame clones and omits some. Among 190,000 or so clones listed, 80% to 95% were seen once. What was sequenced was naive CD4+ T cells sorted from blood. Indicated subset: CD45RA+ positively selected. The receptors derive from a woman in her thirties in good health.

CDR3 loop: CASSLRRVLEQYF. CDR3 bases: TGTGCCAGCAGTTTAAGACGTGTTCTCGAGCAGTACTTC. The chain links TRBV28 to TRBJ2-7; D is uncertain. CDR1 is MDHEN, CDR2 SYDVKM, per germline. V was shortened by 2 bases and J by 6 bases, with 11 bases between the two germline ends. The CDR3 is 13 amino acids.

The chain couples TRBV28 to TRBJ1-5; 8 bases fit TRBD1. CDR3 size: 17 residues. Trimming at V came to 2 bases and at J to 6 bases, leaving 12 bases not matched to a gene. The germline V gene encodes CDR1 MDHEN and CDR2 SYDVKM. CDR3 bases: TGTGCCAGCAGTTTAGCCCCCTGGACAGGGATGAGTCAGCCCCAGCATTTT. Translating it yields CASSLAPWTGMSQPQHF. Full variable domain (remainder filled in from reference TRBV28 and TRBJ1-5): DVKVTQSSRYLVKRTGEKVFLECVQDMDHENMFWYRQDPGLGLRLIYFSYDVKMKEKGDIPEGYSVSREKKERFSLILESASTNQTSMYLCASSLAPWTGMSQPQHFGDGTRLSIL.

The CDR3 DNA follows: TGTGCCAGCAGTGAAGCGTGGACTAGCGCGTTCTTC. Its translation: CASSEAWTSAFF. The chain has TRBV2 and TRBJ2-1; 9 positions agree with TRBD2. Germline assignment: CDR1 SNHLY and CDR2 FYNNEI. The CDR3 runs to 12 residues. With 0 bases clipped from V and 15 bases from J, the junction kept 3 bases outside the gene matches.

The chain's CDR3 is CASSLGVAGVVEQYF. The CDR3, as DNA: TGTGCCAGCAGCTTAGGCGTAGCGGGAGTAGTAGAGCAGTACTTC. The chain couples TRBV11-3 to TRBJ2-5; TRBD2 matches 9 bases. The ends lost 1 base at V and 11 bases at J; junction bases unmatched: 11. Germline CDR1 and CDR2: SGHNT and YENEEA. The CDR3 is 15 amino acids.

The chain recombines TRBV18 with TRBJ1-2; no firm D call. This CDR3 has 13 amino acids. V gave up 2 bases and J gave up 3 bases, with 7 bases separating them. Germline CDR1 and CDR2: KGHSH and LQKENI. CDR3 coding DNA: TGTGCCAGCTCACCAAGCGGAGACTATGGCTACACCTTC. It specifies CASSPSGDYGYTF.

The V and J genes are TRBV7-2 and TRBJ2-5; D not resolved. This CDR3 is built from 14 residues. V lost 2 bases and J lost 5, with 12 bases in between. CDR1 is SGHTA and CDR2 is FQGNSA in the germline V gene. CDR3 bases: TGTGCCAGCAGCTTACGGGTCCCTCGGGAGACCCAGTACTTC. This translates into CASSLRVPRETQYF.